The T cell receptor beta chain under discussion was sequenced for a study of shared clonotypes between healthy human individuals. General study findings and limits: Some naive CD4 clonotypes, roughly 4.7%, turned up in common across a few donors.

Positively selected for CCR7, the CD45RO-negative cells used as naive CD8 cells excluded terminally differentiated effector memory CD45RA+ cells. Germline values: CDR1 LNHNV, CDR2 YYDKDF (reference sequence). This CDR3 spans 15 amino acids. V lost 5 bases and J lost 3; bases outside the gene matches: 7. Regarding this clone: Its target is unknown.

Evenly divided among several immunoSEQ plates was the genomic DNA of each subset. TCRdb's copy holds only in-frame clones and misses some; the assay was immunoSEQ multiplex PCR. The data show some 740,000 clones, with over 90% seen just once and under 30% held by the top ten. This receptor was taken from a man in his thirties or forties in good health. The sequenced material came from naive CD8+ T cells sorted from blood. The chain carries TRBV15 and TRBJ1-2; 9 nucleotides agree with TRBD1. Here the CDR3 DNA reads TGTGCCACCAGCGGCGTGGGACAGGGCCACTATGGCTACACCTTC. Its translation: CATSGVGQGHYGYTF.